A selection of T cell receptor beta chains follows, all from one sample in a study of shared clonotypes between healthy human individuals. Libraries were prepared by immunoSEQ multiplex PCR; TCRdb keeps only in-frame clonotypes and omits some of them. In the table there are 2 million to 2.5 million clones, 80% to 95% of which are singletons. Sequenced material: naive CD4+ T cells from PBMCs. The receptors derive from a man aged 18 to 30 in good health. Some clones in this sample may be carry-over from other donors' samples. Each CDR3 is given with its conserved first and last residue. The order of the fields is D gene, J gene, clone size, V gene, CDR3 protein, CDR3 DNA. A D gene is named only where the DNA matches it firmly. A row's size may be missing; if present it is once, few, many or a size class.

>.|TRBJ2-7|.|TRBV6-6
CASSLLTRGSREQYF
TGTGCCAGCAGTCTACTAACCAGGGGATCACGCGAGCAGTACTTC
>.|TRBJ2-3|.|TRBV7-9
CASSLGSGGGTDTQYF
TGTGCCAGCAGCTTAGGTTCTGGGGGCGGCACAGATACGCAGTATTTT
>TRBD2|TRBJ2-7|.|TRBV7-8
CASSLDSEREGDYEQYF
TGTGCCAGCAGCTTGGACTCCGAGCGGGAGGGTGATTACGAGCAGTACTTC
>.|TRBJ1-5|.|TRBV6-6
CASSYDVGFSNQPQHF
TGTGCCAGCAGTTACGATGTGGGGTTTAGCAATCAGCCCCAGCATTTT
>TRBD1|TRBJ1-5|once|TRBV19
CASRDRVDQPQHF
TGTGCCAGTAGGGACAGGGTCGATCAGCCCCAGCATTTT
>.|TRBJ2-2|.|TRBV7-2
CASSPYRASDGELFF
TGTGCCAGCAGCCCCTACCGGGCCTCGGACGGGGAGCTGTTTTTT
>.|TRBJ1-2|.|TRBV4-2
CASSQDGDDGYTF
TGTGCCAGCAGCCAAGATGGGGATGATGGCTACACCTTC
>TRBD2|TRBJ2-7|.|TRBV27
CASSLTAGGPIHEQYF
TGTGCCAGCAGTTTGACGGCGGGAGGGCCCATCCACGAGCAGTACTTC
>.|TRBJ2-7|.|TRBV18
CASRLTGDEQYF
TGTGCCAGCCGCCTTACGGGGGACGAGCAGTACTTC
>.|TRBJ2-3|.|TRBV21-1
CASKSPSTDTQYF
TGTGCCAGCAAATCCCCGAGCACAGATACGCAGTATTTT
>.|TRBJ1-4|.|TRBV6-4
CASRRSYGEKLFF
TGTGCCAGCAGGCGTTCGTATGGCGAAAAACTGTTTTTT
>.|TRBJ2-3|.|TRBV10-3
CAISGQGWPTDTQYF
TGTGCCATCAGTGGGCAGGGGTGGCCCACAGATACGCAGTATTTT
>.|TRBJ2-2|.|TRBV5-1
CASSLWDATGELFF
TGCGCCAGCAGCTTGTGGGACGCCACCGGGGAGCTGTTTTTT
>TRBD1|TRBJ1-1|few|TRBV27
CASSLTGQPNTEAFF
TGTGCCAGCAGTTTGACGGGACAGCCGAACACTGAAGCTTTCTTT
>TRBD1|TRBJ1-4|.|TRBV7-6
CASASRGPLDEKLFF
TGTGCCAGCGCCTCGAGGGGGCCGCTGGATGAAAAACTGTTTTTT
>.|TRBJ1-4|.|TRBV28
CASRSSGRVNEKLFF
TGTGCCAGCAGGTCCTCGGGTCGGGTGAATGAAAAACTGTTTTTT
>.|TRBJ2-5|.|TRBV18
CASSRRTGVGETQYF
TGTGCCAGCTCACGTAGAACGGGAGTCGGGGAGACCCAGTACTTC
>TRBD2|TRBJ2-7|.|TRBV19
CASSEGLANSYEQYF
TGTGCCAGTAGTGAAGGACTAGCGAACTCCTACGAGCAGTACTTC
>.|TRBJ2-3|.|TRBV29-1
CSVSGQALGDTQYF
TGCAGCGTTTCAGGGCAGGCACTAGGCGATACGCAGTATTTT
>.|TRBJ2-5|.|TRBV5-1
CASGADLRLQETQYF
TGCGCCAGCGGAGCGGACCTAAGATTACAAGAGACCCAGTACTTC
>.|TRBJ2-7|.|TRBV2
CASTSLSYEQYF
TGTGCCAGCACCTCCCTCTCCTACGAGCAGTACTTC
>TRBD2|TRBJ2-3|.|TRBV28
CASWTSGTDTQYF
TGTGCCAGTTGGACTAGCGGGACAGATACGCAGTATTTT
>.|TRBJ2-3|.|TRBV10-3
CASGLPDTQYF
TGTGCCAGCGGACTACCAGATACGCAGTATTTT
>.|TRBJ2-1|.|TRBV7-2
CASSLVGTSSSYNEQFF
TGTGCCAGCAGCTTAGTCGGGACTTCAAGCTCCTACAATGAGCAGTTCTTC
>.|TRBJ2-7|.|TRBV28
CASSSPPRAGSYEQYF
TGTGCCAGCAGCTCCCCACCCCGGGCGGGCTCCTACGAGCAGTACTTC
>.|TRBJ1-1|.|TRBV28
CASSSLFPGGADTEAFF
TGTGCCAGCAGTTCCTTATTCCCCGGGGGCGCGGACACTGAAGCTTTCTTT
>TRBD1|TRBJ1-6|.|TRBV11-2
CASSLVGTGGLNSPLHF
TGTGCCAGCAGCTTAGTAGGGACAGGGGGTCTAAATTCACCCCTCCACTTT
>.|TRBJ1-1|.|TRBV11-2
CASSLEPGENTEAFF
TGTGCCAGCAGCTTAGAACCGGGAGAGAACACTGAAGCTTTCTTT